These 26 T cell receptor beta chains were sequenced from one sample in a study of T cells in Graves' hyperthyroidism and ophthalmopathy. There were TCR beta CDR3 regions amplified from RNA transcripts. RT-PCR in the first round (using the HTBI primer set) targeted the TCR CDR3. TCRdb passed the multiplex PCR reads through MiXCR, listing each CDR3 protein once. Found here are over 700,000 distinct CDR3 sequences, approximately 19% of them singletons; the top ten hold 16%. The sequencing sample was made of blood. The receptors come from a woman in her fifties or sixties with Graves' hyperthyroidism that later progressed to Graves' ophthalmopathy.

This clonotype was observed many times. The chain has TRBV2 and TRBJ2-3; no definite D call. V lost 6 bases, J lost 6 bases, and 7 bases lay in between. Germline values: CDR1 SNHLY, CDR2 FYNNEI. The CDR3 is 11 residues long. The CDR3, as DNA: TGTGCCAGCAGAACTGGGGATACGCAGTATTTT. Amino acids: CASRTGDTQYF.

This clonotype was picked up one time. The CDR3 loop is CASSPYGASGGGQETQYF. CDR3 DNA: TGTGCCAGTAGTCCCTACGGAGCGAGCGGGGGGGGGCAAGAGACCCAGTACTTC. The genes are TRBV19 and TRBJ2-5; 10 bases are shared with TRBD2. Trimming took 5 bases from V and 2 from J; bases not matched to a gene: 14. Germline CDR1 is LNHDA and CDR2 is SQIVND (reference sequence). The CDR3 runs to 18 residues.

This clonotype was recorded many times. This rearrangement joins TRBV24-1 to TRBJ1-5; no clear D. Germline V gene lookup returns CDR1 KGHDR and CDR2 SFDVKD. V was cut by 7 bases and J by 1 base, with 13 bases left in between. CDR3 size: 15 residues. This CDR3 reads CATSRGGGSNQPQHF. CDR3 bases: TGTGCCACCAGCCGTGGTGGAGGAAGCAATCAGCCCCAGCATTTT.

The gene calls are TRBV2 and TRBJ2-7; no definite D call. Germline V gives CDR1 SNHLY, CDR2 FYNNEI. The CDR3 is 14 residues long. Trimming took off 10 bases at V and 4 bases at J, with 20 bases between the two ends. CDR3 nucleotides: TGTGCCATCGAGTCGGCAGAATCCCCATACGAGCAGTACTTC. This codes for CAIESAESPYEQYF.

This clonotype showed up many times. This chain joins TRBV6-1 and TRBJ2-3; 7 nucleotides align to TRBD2. V lost 4 bases to trimming and J lost 3 bases; unmatched junction nucleotides: 7. The CDR3 has 15 amino acids. CDR1 is MNHNS, CDR2 SASEGT, per germline. CDR3 DNA: TGTGCCAGCAGTGGGGCTAGCGGACGGACAGATACGCAGTATTTT. Its protein product is CASSGASGRTDTQYF.

The chain uses TRBV7-9 and TRBJ1-6, with D perhaps TRBD1 (5 bases). This CDR3 is built from 12 residues. Germline V lookup: CDR1 SEHNR, CDR2 FQNEAQ (reference sequence). Between the trimmed V and J ends, which lost 8 bases and 7 bases, there was a span of 9 bases. The CDR3 protein is CASRDRNSPLHF. For the CDR3, the DNA is TGTGCCAGCCGGGACCGGAATTCACCCCTCCACTTT.

This clonotype was recorded at least ten times. The chain is built from TRBV11-2 and TRBJ1-6; D not resolved. V lost 3 bases to trimming and J lost 9 bases, with 12 bases between them. Germline lookup yields CDR1 SGHAT and CDR2 FQNNGV. The CDR3 contains 14 residues. CDR3 loop: CASSFSVMGSPLHF. The CDR3 DNA follows: TGTGCCAGCAGCTTCTCGGTGATGGGTTCACCCCTCCACTTT.

This clonotype was seen more than once but under ten times. The V call is TRBV20-1, the J call TRBJ2-1, with 13 bases matching TRBD2. Germline loops: CDR1 DFQATT, CDR2 SNEGSKA (reference sequence). The V and J ends lost 1 base and 4 bases, in that order; junction bases with no gene match: 4. The CDR3 contains 16 residues. The DNA for the CDR3 is TGCAGTGCTAGAGCCCGGACTAGCGGGGGATACAATGAGCAGTTCTTC. Translating gives CSARARTSGGYNEQFF.

The J gene is TRBJ1-1, the V gene TRBV7-2, with 10 bases aligning to TRBD1. CDR1 and CDR2 (germline): SGHTA, FQGNSA. J lost 7 bases, V lost 4 bases, and 9 bases had no gene match. The CDR3 totals 15 residues. CDR3 in DNA: TGTGCCAGCAGCTCAATAGACAGGGGGCAGGATGAAGCTTTCTTT. Protein: CASSSIDRGQDEAFF.

This clonotype was counted between two and nine times. The J gene is TRBJ2-7, the V gene TRBV9; D might be TRBD2 (5 bases). Germline assignment: CDR1 SGDLS and CDR2 YYNGEE. Trimming left V 3 bases short and J 5 bases short, with 15 bases between. This CDR3 spans 14 amino acids. In DNA, the CDR3 is TGTGCCAGCAGCGGACGGGGTACAAGTGACGAGCAGTACTTC. Protein sequence: CASSGRGTSDEQYF.

This clonotype appeared a single time. This rearrangement joins TRBV6-5 to TRBJ2-2; TRBD1 aligns across 7 bases. The trim removed 4 bases at V and 3 bases at J, leaving 8 bases unmatched. CDR1 MNHEY and CDR2 SVGAGI come from the germline V gene. CDR3 size: 16 residues. As DNA, the CDR3 is TGTGCCAGCAGTTCCCCCGGGACAGCCTACACCGGGGAGCTGTTTTTT. Translated, it gives CASSSPGTAYTGELFF.

This clonotype has at least ten counts. This rearrangement joins TRBV18 to TRBJ2-5; 8 bases line up with TRBD1. The CDR3 contains 14 residues. Looked up from germline, CDR1 is KGHSH and CDR2 is LQKENI. V shed 3 bases, J shed 3 bases, and the junction held 3 bases outside the gene matches. This CDR3 reads CASSPATGEETQYF. The CDR3 DNA follows: TGTGCCAGCTCACCTGCGACAGGGGAAGAGACCCAGTACTTC.

The genes are TRBV5-1 and TRBJ2-3, with 8 bases identical to TRBD1. The germline V gene encodes CDR1 SGHRS and CDR2 YFSETQ. Trimming at V came to 4 bases and at J to 2 bases, leaving 6 bases not matched to a gene. The CDR3 contains 15 residues. CDR3 nucleotide sequence: TGCGCCAGCAGCGTCAGGGGGCTTTTCACAGATACGCAGTATTTT. This sequence encodes CASSVRGLFTDTQYF.

There are a few counts of this clonotype. The CDR3 is CASSLEGAPGELFF. The CDR3 DNA is TGCGCCAGCAGCTTGGAGGGGGCCCCCGGGGAGCTGTTTTTT. The rearrangement uses TRBV5-1 and TRBJ2-2; 7 bases line up with TRBD1. The J segment lost 6 bases and the V segment lost 0 bases, leaving 2 bases of the junction unmatched. Germline V CDR1 and CDR2: SGHRS, YFSETQ. The CDR3 extends over 14 amino acids.

On this clonotype: One end of the junction does not line up with germline, which may come from a read error. V and J are TRBV5-1 and TRBJ2-5, with D possibly being TRBD1 (6 bases). This CDR3 contains 14 residues. Germline V gene sequence: CDR1 SGHRS, CDR2 YFSETQ. CDR3: CVSSLTGYAETQYF. In DNA, the CDR3 is TGCGTCAGCAGCTTGACAGGTTATGCGGAGACCCAGTACTTC.

This clonotype was counted between two and nine times. The chain couples TRBV6-5 to TRBJ2-1, with D hard to call. The CDR3 runs 13 residues. CDR1 is MNHEY and CDR2 is SVGAGI in the germline V gene. V lost 0 bases and J lost 2, with 2 bases in between. The CDR3 region is CASSYSAYNEQFF. CDR3 DNA: TGTGCCAGCAGTTACTCGGCCTACAATGAGCAGTTCTTC.

The chain carries TRBV12-3 or TRBV12-4 and TRBJ2-1, with 13 nucleotides matching TRBD2. The trim removed 10 bases at V and 7 bases at J, leaving 7 bases unmatched. The CDR3 extends over 14 amino acids. In DNA, the CDR3 is TGTGCCACCGCCCGGACTAGCGGGAGTAATGAGCAGTTCTTC. Translated, it gives CATARTSGSNEQFF.

This sequence joins TRBV7-9 and TRBJ1-1, with 7 bases matching TRBD1. Germline values: CDR1 SEHNR, CDR2 FQNEAQ (reference sequence). Unmatched junction bases numbered 8, after V lost 4 bases and J lost 6 bases. The CDR3 totals 14 residues. This CDR3 reads CASSSSTGVAEAFF. The CDR3, as DNA: TGTGCCAGCAGCTCTTCTACAGGGGTCGCTGAAGCTTTCTTT.

The V call is TRBV11-2, the J call TRBJ1-3, with D uncertain. Per germline, CDR1 SGHAT and CDR2 FQNNGV. The V gene lost 1 base and the J gene lost 5 bases, with 9 bases spanning the gap. The length of the CDR3 is 14 residues. The CDR3 DNA follows: TGTGCCAGCAGCTTAGGGGGAACTCGAAACACCATATATTTT. Translation: CASSLGGTRNTIYF.

This sequence joins TRBV12-3 or TRBV12-4 and TRBJ1-2; no clear D. The CDR3 is made up of 17 amino acids. The ends were cut back, 2 bases at V and 1 base at J, with 17 bases in the middle. This CDR3 is CASSLSPRSGYNYGYTF. The CDR3 DNA reads as TGTGCCAGCAGTTTATCCCCCCGCAGCGGTTATAACTATGGCTACACCTTC.

The V gene is TRBV20-1, the J gene TRBJ2-2, with TRBD2 identical over 12 bases. This CDR3 is 16 amino acids long. Germline V gene data show CDR1 as DFQATT and CDR2 as SNEGSKA (reference sequence). J lost 0 bases, V lost 3 bases, and 2 bases had no gene match. CDR3 loop: CSASGLAGPNTGELFF. The CDR3 coding sequence is TGCAGTGCTAGTGGACTAGCGGGACCGAACACCGGGGAGCTGTTTTTT.

This clonotype was seen only a few times. This chain connects TRBV20-1 to TRBJ2-3; unclear D gene. This CDR3 region has 11 residues. V was trimmed by 2 bases and J by 4 bases, leaving 4 bases between them. Per germline, CDR1 DFQATT and CDR2 SNEGSKA (reference sequence). CDR3 loop: CSARFPDTQYF. The CDR3 region has the DNA TGCAGTGCTAGATTTCCAGATACGCAGTATTTT.

V usage is TRBV20-1 and J usage is TRBJ2-2; possible D gene TRBD2, 5 bases. Germline loops: CDR1 DFQATT, CDR2 SNEGSKA (reference sequence). Trimming shortened V by 3 bases and J by 7 bases, and 12 bases separated the two germline ends. The CDR3 contains 13 residues. CDR3 sequence reads: CSASRGQGGELFF. In DNA, the CDR3 is TGCAGTGCTAGTCGAGGGCAAGGCGGGGAGCTGTTTTTT.

This clonotype was picked up a small number of times. The chain has TRBV11-2 and TRBJ2-5; 7 bases are a match to TRBD1. Per the germline V gene, CDR1 is SGHAT and CDR2 is FQNNGV. Losses at the gene ends were 7 bases for V and 2 bases for J; bases not matched to a gene: 7. This CDR3 has 14 residues. This CDR3 is CASKIPGQQETQYF. The CDR3 DNA follows: TGTGCCAGCAAAATCCCGGGACAGCAAGAGACCCAGTACTTC.

This clonotype was seen a handful of times. The chain couples TRBV6-1 to TRBJ2-7; D call uncertain. The CDR3 is 15 amino acids. V gave up 0 bases and J gave up 3 bases, with 12 bases separating them. Germline CDR1 is MNHNS and CDR2 is SASEGT. Here the CDR3 reads CASSEAVAGNYEQYF. CDR3 nucleotides: TGTGCCAGCAGTGAAGCGGTTGCAGGTAACTACGAGCAGTACTTC.

CDR3 DNA: TGTGCCAGCAGCTTGCGGTCCGAGCAGTACTTC. This encodes CASSLRSEQYF. The V gene is TRBV5-8, the J gene TRBJ2-7; D remains unclear. Germline V lookup: CDR1 SGHTS, CDR2 YDEGEE. This CDR3 is 11 amino acids long. V was shortened by 1 base and J by 6 bases, with 5 bases between the two germline ends.